A selection of T cell receptor beta chains follows, all from one sample in a study of cytomegalovirus exposure and HLA in healthy donors. Measured with immunoSEQ multiplex PCR; TCRdb has only the in-frame clones, and not every one. This table has approximately 92,000 clones, about 76% appearing once. Sequenced input: PBMCs. The source of these receptors is a woman in her sixties or seventies in good health and CMV-seropositive. The CDR3 runs from the conserved cysteine through the conserved F or W. The D gene is left open where the match is weak. Rows may omit the clone size; those that give it use once, few, many or a size class.

clone_size j_call v_call d_call cdr3_aa cdr3_nt
once TRBJ1-1 TRBV27 . CASSLREGPGRAFF TGTGCCAGCAGTTTACGGGAGGGGCCTGGGCGAGCTTTCTTT
. TRBJ1-1 TRBV6-6 . CASSYDLSTEAFF TGTGCCAGCAGTTACGATCTGAGCACTGAAGCTTTCTTT
. TRBJ1-4 TRBV6-1 . CASAAGTNEKLFF TGTGCCAGCGCTGCAGGCACTAATGAAAAACTGTTTTTT
. TRBJ2-1 TRBV7-2 . CASSSSPQGYNEQFF TGTGCCAGCAGCTCATCCCCCCAGGGTTACAATGAGCAGTTCTTC
once TRBJ2-2 TRBV11-1 TRBD1 CASTRTGGTGELFF TGTGCCAGCACCCGGACAGGGGGCACCGGGGAGCTGTTTTTT
. TRBJ2-1 TRBV7-3 . CASSLTGSSYNEQFF TGTGCCAGCAGCTTAACAGGGAGCTCCTACAATGAGCAGTTCTTC
. TRBJ2-5 TRBV23-1 TRBD2 CASIRGLGTSGRRSETQYF TGCGCCAGCATAAGGGGGTTGGGGACTAGCGGGAGGAGGTCAGAGACCCAGTACTTC
. TRBJ2-5 TRBV19 TRBD1 CASSLGTAQETQYF TGTGCCAGTAGTCTGGGGACAGCACAAGAGACCCAGTACTTC
. TRBJ2-2 TRBV5-6 TRBD2 CASSLFGRDTGELFF TGTGCCAGCAGCTTGTTCGGGAGGGACACCGGGGAGCTGTTTTTT
. TRBJ2-3 TRBV7-2 . CASSTGSGDTQYF TGTGCCAGCAGCACAGGGTCTGGAGATACGCAGTATTTT
. TRBJ2-7 TRBV5-6 . CASSRGYSGSFSYEQYF TGTGCCAGCAGCCGGGGTTATTCGGGGAGCTTCTCCTACGAGCAGTACTTC
. TRBJ2-1 TRBV14 TRBD1 CASSPGQTYNEQFF TGTGCCAGCTCGCCGGGACAGACCTACAATGAGCAGTTCTTC